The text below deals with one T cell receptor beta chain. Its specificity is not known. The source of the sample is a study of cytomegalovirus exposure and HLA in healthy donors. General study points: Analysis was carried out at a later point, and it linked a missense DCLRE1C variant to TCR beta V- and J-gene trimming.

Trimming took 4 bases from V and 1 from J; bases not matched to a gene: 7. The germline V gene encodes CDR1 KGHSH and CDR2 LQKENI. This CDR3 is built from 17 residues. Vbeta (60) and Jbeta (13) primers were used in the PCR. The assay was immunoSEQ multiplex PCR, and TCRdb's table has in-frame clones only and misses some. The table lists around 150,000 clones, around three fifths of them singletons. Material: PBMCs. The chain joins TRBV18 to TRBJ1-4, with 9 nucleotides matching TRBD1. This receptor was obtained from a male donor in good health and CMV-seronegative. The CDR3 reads CASSRDRAGRTNEKLFF. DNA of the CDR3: TGTGCCAGCTCACGGGACAGGGCGGGAAGAACTAATGAAAAACTGTTTTTT.